This record looks at one T cell receptor beta chain sequence and its context. Its antigen is not identified. The entry originates in a study of identifying expanded T cells in peripheral blood. Study conclusions and caveats: Across healthy donors, higher total template counts meant significantly greater roughly two-week count variance. Around 1.2 clones differed between technical replicates, versus roughly 17 and 20 over time.

Collection occurred without any documented infections or immune events in donors. Looked up from germline, CDR1 is ENHRY and CDR2 is SYGVKD. Losses at the gene ends were 2 bases for V and 3 bases for J; bases not matched to a gene: 0. The CDR3 runs 14 residues. The table came from immunoSEQ multiplex PCR; TCRdb's copy has only in-frame clones and leaves some out. The sample holds around 70,000 clones, 90% seen once. The sample taken for sequencing was blood. This TCR derives from a person aged 18 to 75 in good health. V and J are TRBV10-3 and TRBJ2-7, with 11 positions matching TRBD1. CDR3 in amino acids: CAISEGTGGYEQYF. The CDR3 DNA is TGTGCCATCAGTGAGGGGACAGGGGGCTACGAGCAGTACTTC.